Listed below are T cell receptor beta chains from one sample, sequenced in a study of cytomegalovirus exposure and HLA in healthy donors. Here immunoSEQ multiplex PCR was the method, and the copy in TCRdb shows in-frame clones only, minus some. The sample lists tens of thousands of clones; less than 70% were seen once. Sequencing was done on a sample of PBMCs. These receptors all come from a man aged 50 to 60 in good health and CMV-seropositive. CDR3s include the opening cysteine and the closing phenylalanine or tryptophan. A D gene is named only where the DNA matches it firmly. Some rows mark clone size as missing; the rest say once, few, many or name a class of expanded clone.

V,size,D,J,CDR3,DNA
TRBV15,.,.,TRBJ1-1,CATSSESGYNTEAFF,TGTGCCACCAGCAGCGAATCGGGGTACAACACTGAAGCTTTCTTT
TRBV9,.,TRBD2,TRBJ2-1,CASSVEASGRFEQFF,TGTGCCAGCAGCGTAGAGGCTAGCGGGAGGTTTGAGCAGTTCTTC
TRBV7-9,.,.,TRBJ2-6,CASSLGATGANVLTF,TGTGCCAGCAGCTTAGGGGCCACTGGGGCCAACGTCCTGACTTTC
TRBV13,few,.,TRBJ2-7,CASSLRRVGSYEQYF,TGTGCCAGCAGCTTACGCAGGGTCGGGTCCTACGAGCAGTACTTC
TRBV21-1,.,.,TRBJ2-1,CASSKGTGVDEQFF,TGTGCCAGCAGCAAAGGGACAGGGGTCGATGAGCAGTTCTTC
TRBV4-1,few,.,TRBJ2-4,CASSQASVRGNIQYF,TGCGCCAGCAGCCAAGCGTCAGTCCGAGGAAACATTCAGTACTTC
TRBV5-1,once,.,TRBJ1-6,CASSSGGTGSPLHF,TGCGCCAGCAGCTCGGGGGGTACTGGATCACCCCTCCACTTT
TRBV6-5,.,TRBD1,TRBJ1-4,CASSRDRGINEKLFF,TGTGCCAGCAGTAGGGACAGGGGGATTAATGAAAAACTGTTTTTT
TRBV2,.,TRBD2,TRBJ2-7,CASRSLAGIYEQYF,TGTGCCAGCAGGTCACTAGCGGGTATCTACGAGCAGTACTTC
TRBV9,.,TRBD1,TRBJ2-5,CASSAGTAWETQYF,TGTGCCAGCAGCGCCGGGACAGCTTGGGAGACCCAGTACTTC
TRBV5-4,.,.,TRBJ2-5,CASSSNRNQETQYF,TGTGCCAGCAGCTCTAACAGGAACCAAGAGACCCAGTACTTC
TRBV6-1,few,TRBD1,TRBJ2-1,CASSSGGAGYNEQFF,TGTGCCAGCAGCTCAGGGGGCGCGGGCTACAATGAGCAGTTCTTC
TRBV30,.,.,TRBJ2-1,CAWSVGVWNEQFF,TGTGCCTGGAGTGTCGGGGTATGGAATGAGCAGTTCTTC
TRBV5-1,.,TRBD1,TRBJ1-6,CASSSRGRDSPLHF,TGCGCCAGCAGCTCCAGGGGGCGCGATTCACCCCTCCACTTT
TRBV30,.,.,TRBJ2-3,CAWSGTPRSTDTQYF,TGTGCCTGGAGTGGGACTCCCCGTAGCACAGATACGCAGTATTTT
TRBV5-1,.,.,TRBJ1-1,CASSPPRDTEAFF,TGCGCCAGCAGCCCCCCCAGGGACACTGAAGCTTTCTTT
TRBV30,.,.,TRBJ1-2,CAWSIENYGYTF,TGTGCCTGGAGTATAGAGAACTATGGCTACACCTTC
TRBV18,few,.,TRBJ2-6,CASSPTAGANVLTF,TGTGCCAGCTCACCTACTGCTGGGGCCAACGTCCTGACTTTC
TRBV5-6,.,.,TRBJ1-1,CASSFPLVNTEAFF,TGTGCCAGCAGCTTCCCACTAGTGAACACTGAAGCTTTCTTT
TRBV14,.,.,TRBJ2-3,CASSQKLDRDTDTQYF,TGTGCCAGCAGCCAAAAATTGGACAGAGACACAGATACGCAGTATTTT
TRBV6-5,.,.,TRBJ1-1,CASSYGAFTEAFF,TGTGCCAGCAGTTACGGGGCCTTCACTGAAGCTTTCTTT
TRBV5-1,.,.,TRBJ1-4,CASSLGAGAGREKLFF,TGCGCCAGCAGCTTGGGGGCCGGAGCCGGGAGGGAAAAACTGTTTTTT
TRBV14,few,.,TRBJ2-7,CASSPNEAAKQYF,TGTGCCAGCAGCCCGAATGAGGCGGCCAAGCAGTACTTC
TRBV7-2,.,.,TRBJ2-3,CASSPGLHADTQYF,TGTGCCAGCAGCCCGGGACTCCATGCAGATACGCAGTATTTT
TRBV4-1,.,.,TRBJ2-3,CASSQGALTDTQYF,TGCGCCAGCAGCCAAGGGGCACTCACAGATACGCAGTATTTT
TRBV7-9,few,.,TRBJ1-1,CASSRPAGNPEAFF,TGTGCCAGCAGTCGACCAGCAGGGAACCCAGAAGCTTTCTTT
TRBV4-2,once,TRBD2,TRBJ2-1,CASSQDLTSGGPDEQFF,TGTGCCAGCAGCCAAGATCTCACTAGCGGGGGGCCGGATGAGCAGTTCTTC
TRBV29-1,.,.,TRBJ1-1,CSVAPREGTEAFF,TGCAGCGTTGCCCCGAGGGAGGGCACTGAAGCTTTCTTT
TRBV6-1,few,.,TRBJ2-1,CASSAGSLPHNEQFF,TGTGCCAGCAGCGCCGGGTCTCTCCCCCACAATGAGCAGTTCTTC
TRBV2,.,.,TRBJ2-2,CASQKTGELFF,TGTGCCAGCCAGAAGACCGGGGAGCTGTTTTTT
TRBV7-2,.,.,TRBJ1-5,CASSFRDISNQPQHF,TGTGCCAGCAGCTTCCGGGACATTAGCAATCAGCCCCAGCATTTT
TRBV28,.,.,TRBJ1-1,CASSLTVTEAFF,TGTGCCAGCAGCCTAACAGTGACTGAAGCTTTCTTT
TRBV30,.,.,TRBJ2-1,CACPSLGYNEQFF,TGTGCCTGCCCTAGTCTTGGATACAATGAGCAGTTCTTC
TRBV7-8,.,.,TRBJ1-1,CASSLDPGNTEAFF,TGTGCCAGCAGCTTAGATCCGGGGAACACTGAAGCTTTCTTT
TRBV7-2,few,TRBD1,TRBJ1-2,CASSSGTAYGYTF,TGTGCCAGCAGCTCCGGGACAGCTTATGGCTACACCTTC
TRBV9,.,.,TRBJ2-5,CASSVPEEETQYF,TGTGCCAGCAGCGTACCGGAGGAAGAGACCCAGTACTTC
TRBV7-3,.,TRBD1,TRBJ2-5,CASSPLGQAETQYF,TGTGCCAGCAGCCCACTTGGACAGGCGGAGACCCAGTACTTC
TRBV7-3,.,.,TRBJ2-5,CASSPQGVQGTQYF,TGTGCCAGCAGCCCCCAAGGGGTTCAGGGGACCCAGTACTTC
TRBV5-1,.,TRBD1,TRBJ1-1,CASSSGTGNTEAFF,TGCGCCAGCAGCTCCGGGACAGGGAACACTGAAGCTTTCTTT
TRBV5-1,.,.,TRBJ1-2,CASSLGQGSYGYTF,TGCGCCAGCAGCTTGGGCCAGGGGAGCTATGGCTACACCTTC
TRBV7-6,.,.,TRBJ1-5,CASSLGSGFNQPQHF,TGTGCCAGCAGCTTAGGTTCAGGGTTCAATCAGCCCCAGCATTTT
TRBV25-1,.,.,TRBJ2-2,CASRQGTFTGELFF,TGTGCCAGCAGACAGGGGACTTTCACCGGGGAGCTGTTTTTT
TRBV2,.,.,TRBJ2-5,CASSEALTGYQETQYF,TGTGCCAGCAGTGAAGCGCTGACAGGCTACCAAGAGACCCAGTACTTC
TRBV30,.,TRBD2,TRBJ2-1,CAWASGFYNEQFF,TGTGCCTGGGCTAGCGGGTTTTACAATGAGCAGTTCTTC
TRBV30,.,.,TRBJ1-2,CAWSVSRLVFGYTF,TGTGCCTGGAGTGTATCCCGCTTAGTGTTTGGCTACACCTTC